The clone carrying this T cell receptor (beta chain) was counted only a few times. Its antigen is not known. The data belong to a study of blood T cells in healthy people across ages. Broader study findings: More naive CD4+ cells and higher diversity marked long-lived donors relative to aged donors.

For the second PCR, which ran for roughly 7 to 11 cycles, a sample-barcoded 5' primer and a J-beta primer mix were used. Each sample yielded at least 2.5 million CDR3-containing paired-end reads. TCRdb itself ran the 5' RACE reads through MiXCR, one entry per CDR3 protein. The sample lists about 1.1 million distinct CDR3 sequences, 35% to 40% occurring once. No fewer than 6.5 million PBMCs went into each sample. The CDR3 totals 12 residues. The germline gives CDR1 DFQATT, CDR2 SNEGSKA (reference sequence). Trimming removed 5 bases from V and 7 bases from J; junction bases left unmatched: 5. The sample was blood. The clonotype was recovered from a man aged 18 to 30 in good health. The gene calls are TRBV20-1 and TRBJ1-2; 9 bases are shared with TRBD1. DNA for the CDR3: TGCAGTGCTTACAGGGGGCTGGGTGGCTACACCTTC. It codes for CSAYRGLGGYTF.